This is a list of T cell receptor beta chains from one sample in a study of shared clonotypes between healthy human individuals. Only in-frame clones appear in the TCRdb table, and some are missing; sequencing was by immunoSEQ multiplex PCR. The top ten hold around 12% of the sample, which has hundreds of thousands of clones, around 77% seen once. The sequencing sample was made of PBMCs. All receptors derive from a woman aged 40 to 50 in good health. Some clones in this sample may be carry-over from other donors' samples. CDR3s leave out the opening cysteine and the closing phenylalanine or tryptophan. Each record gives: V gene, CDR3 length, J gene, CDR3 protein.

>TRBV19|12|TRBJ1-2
ASSPRQDGYGYT
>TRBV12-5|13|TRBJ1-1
ASGPLRDRDTEAF
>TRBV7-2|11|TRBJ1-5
ASSLGGDQPQH
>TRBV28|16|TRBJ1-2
ASSLYLRAARPNYGYT
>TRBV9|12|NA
ASSVRYESYEQY
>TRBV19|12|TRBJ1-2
AIRDRGSSVGYT
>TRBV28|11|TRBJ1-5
ASSLTYNQPQH
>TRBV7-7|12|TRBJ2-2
ASSLNYNTGELF
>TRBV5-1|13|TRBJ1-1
ASSLGGSLQGEAF
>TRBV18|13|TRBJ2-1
ASSPEASGRREQF
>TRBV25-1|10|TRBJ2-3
ASSERRDTQY
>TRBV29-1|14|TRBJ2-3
SVEGGLAGGRATQY
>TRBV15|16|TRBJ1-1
ATSRSLRTGGKNTEAF
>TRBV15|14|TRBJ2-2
ATSRDLAGGSRELF
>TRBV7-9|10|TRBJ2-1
ASSLDDRGQF
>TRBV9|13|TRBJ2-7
ASSVANRGPYEQY
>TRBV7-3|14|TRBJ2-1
ASSPQPTSSYNEQF
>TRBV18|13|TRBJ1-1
ASSPPLGRDTEAF
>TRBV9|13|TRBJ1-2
ASSETGSVDYGYT
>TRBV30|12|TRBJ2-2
AWSRERNTGELF
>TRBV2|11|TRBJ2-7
ASSWDSTYEQY
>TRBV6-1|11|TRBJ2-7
AISRQGLYEQY
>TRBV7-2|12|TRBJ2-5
ASSPDRAQETQY
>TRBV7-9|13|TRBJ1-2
ASSSSDGAGSGYT
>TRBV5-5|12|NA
ASSPGGWGYEQY
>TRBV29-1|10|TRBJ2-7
SVTGTAYEQY
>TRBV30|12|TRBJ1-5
AWIVAGSNQPQH
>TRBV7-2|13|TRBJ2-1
ASSFQRDSYNEQF
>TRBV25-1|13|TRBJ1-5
ASSGTQGSNQPQH
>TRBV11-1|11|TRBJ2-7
ASSFLPSYEQY
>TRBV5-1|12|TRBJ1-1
ASSLGQTNTEAF
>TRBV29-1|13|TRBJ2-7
SVASMGGGAPEQY
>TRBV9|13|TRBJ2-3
ASSVGGGTGDTQY
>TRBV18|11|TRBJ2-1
ASSTWDSNEQF
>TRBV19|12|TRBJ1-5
ASRHPPGDQPQH
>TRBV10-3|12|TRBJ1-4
AISESGDSEKLF
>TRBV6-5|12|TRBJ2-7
ASSRQAASYEQY
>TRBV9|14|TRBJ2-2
ASSPLSGRNTGELF
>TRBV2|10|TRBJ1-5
ASSASNQPQH
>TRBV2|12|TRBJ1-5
ASSEGPGNQPQH
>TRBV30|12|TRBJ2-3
AWRRGFSTDTQY
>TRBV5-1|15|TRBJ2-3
ASSFEVAGVMADTQY
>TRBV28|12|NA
ASSDNPSSYEQY
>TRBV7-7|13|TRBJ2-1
ASSLVLAGVGEQF
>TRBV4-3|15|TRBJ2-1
ASSPGLAISSYNEQF
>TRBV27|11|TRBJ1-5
ASSPPGAQPQH
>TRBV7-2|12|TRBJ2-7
ASSPQANFYEQY
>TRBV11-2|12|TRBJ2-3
ASSLALASNTQY